These T cell receptor beta chains were read from a single sample in a study of blood T cells in healthy people across ages. Via MiXCR, TCRdb re-called the 5' RACE reads, giving one row per CDR3 protein. This table has over a million distinct CDR3 sequences, 35% to 50% appearing once. The sequenced sample was blood. The receptors come from a woman aged 55-70 years in good health. CDR3s leave out the opening cysteine and the closing phenylalanine or tryptophan. The order of the fields is CDR3 length, J gene, clone size, V gene, CDR3 protein. Rows may omit the clone size; those that give it use once, few, many or a size class.

len: 11
j_gene: TRBJ2-3
abundance: .
v_gene: TRBV6-6
CDR3aa: ASSLGQGISQY

len: 13
j_gene: TRBJ2-5
abundance: .
v_gene: TRBV18
CDR3aa: ASSRQGLSQETQY

len: 14
j_gene: TRBJ2-4
abundance: .
v_gene: TRBV3-1
CDR3aa: ASSQLSDKAKNIQY

len: 15
j_gene: TRBJ2-3
abundance: few
v_gene: TRBV5-1
CDR3aa: ASSEGGLAGGQYTQY

len: 14
j_gene: TRBJ1-3
abundance: .
v_gene: TRBV7-9
CDR3aa: ASSSQGIVSGNTIY

len: 13
j_gene: TRBJ2-3
abundance: .
v_gene: TRBV7-3
CDR3aa: ASSFMGLAEDTQY

len: 11
j_gene: TRBJ2-1
abundance: few
v_gene: TRBV5-1
CDR3aa: ASSSGSGAEQF

len: 11
j_gene: TRBJ2-5
abundance: .
v_gene: TRBV24-1
CDR3aa: ATSEGWGETQY

len: 14
j_gene: TRBJ2-6
abundance: .
v_gene: TRBV5-1
CDR3aa: ASSFGHISGANVLT

len: 13
j_gene: TRBJ2-1
abundance: few
v_gene: TRBV7-8
CDR3aa: ASSLVREGDNEQF

len: 14
j_gene: TRBJ2-1
abundance: few
v_gene: TRBV20-1
CDR3aa: SARGPLGLAGDEQF

len: 14
j_gene: TRBJ1-2
abundance: few
v_gene: TRBV27
CDR3aa: ASSLSRGDLYYGYT

len: 10
j_gene: TRBJ2-7
abundance: few
v_gene: TRBV2
CDR3aa: ASKSTPYEQY

len: 13
j_gene: TRBJ2-5
abundance: .
v_gene: TRBV7-3
CDR3aa: ASSPNMGQTETQY

len: 12
j_gene: TRBJ2-3
abundance: .
v_gene: TRBV5-5
CDR3aa: ASSFATRGDTQY

len: 14
j_gene: TRBJ2-2
abundance: .
v_gene: TRBV20-1
CDR3aa: SARGEGRGSTGELF

len: 14
j_gene: .
abundance: .
v_gene: TRBV7-9
CDR3aa: ASSSPTGEIHNEQY

len: 12
j_gene: TRBJ2-2
abundance: .
v_gene: TRBV20-1
CDR3aa: SARSRMGTGELF

len: 11
j_gene: TRBJ2-6
abundance: .
v_gene: TRBV10-3
CDR3aa: AIQGSGANVLA

len: 10
j_gene: TRBJ1-1
abundance: once
v_gene: TRBV12-3/TRBV12-4
CDR3aa: ASSFSGVEAF

len: 13
j_gene: TRBJ2-4
abundance: .
v_gene: TRBV25-1
CDR3aa: ASSEIGGAKNIQY

len: 14
j_gene: TRBJ2-7
abundance: few
v_gene: TRBV7-2
CDR3aa: ASSLGGWIENYEQY

len: 13
j_gene: TRBJ2-3
abundance: few
v_gene: TRBV10-3
CDR3aa: AISEGLGSTDTQY

len: 14
j_gene: TRBJ2-6
abundance: .
v_gene: TRBV20-1
CDR3aa: SAPGTTFSGANVLT

len: 12
j_gene: .
abundance: few
v_gene: TRBV27
CDR3aa: ASRRTGGGETQY

len: 10
j_gene: TRBJ2-7
abundance: .
v_gene: TRBV28
CDR3aa: ASCQGRYEQY

len: 11
j_gene: TRBJ2-1
abundance: few
v_gene: TRBV13
CDR3aa: ASSFQGYNEQF

len: 11
j_gene: TRBJ2-1
abundance: .
v_gene: TRBV7-2
CDR3aa: ASSLATPYEQF

len: 12
j_gene: TRBJ2-3
abundance: .
v_gene: TRBV10-3
CDR3aa: AISAAGSTDTQY

len: 18
j_gene: TRBJ2-3
abundance: few
v_gene: TRBV7-6
CDR3aa: ASSLWGLASGSWRTDTQY

len: 13
j_gene: TRBJ2-4
abundance: .
v_gene: TRBV6-2/TRBV6-3
CDR3aa: ASRRTGGVKNIQY

len: 12
j_gene: TRBJ2-5
abundance: .
v_gene: TRBV30
CDR3aa: AWSSGGLAETQY

len: 10
j_gene: TRBJ2-3
abundance: few
v_gene: TRBV7-8
CDR3aa: ASSSRDSDPY

len: 13
j_gene: TRBJ2-1
abundance: .
v_gene: TRBV24-1
CDR3aa: ATSEIRREGLKQF

len: 11
j_gene: TRBJ2-4
abundance: few
v_gene: TRBV5-1
CDR3aa: ASSVGQVDIQY

len: 16
j_gene: TRBJ1-4
abundance: once
v_gene: TRBV6-1
CDR3aa: ASRSLTTGYGRHEKLF

len: 10
j_gene: TRBJ2-3
abundance: few
v_gene: TRBV19
CDR3aa: ASGTSTDTQY

len: 13
j_gene: TRBJ2-3
abundance: .
v_gene: TRBV7-3
CDR3aa: ASSLVGGPVDTQY

len: 14
j_gene: TRBJ2-3
abundance: .
v_gene: TRBV6-6
CDR3aa: ASRNRGDQGTDTQY

len: 15
j_gene: TRBJ2-3
abundance: .
v_gene: TRBV20-1
CDR3aa: SARDGIAGRRTDTQY

len: 12
j_gene: TRBJ2-4
abundance: many
v_gene: TRBV20-1
CDR3aa: SARDRAGFNIQY

len: 16
j_gene: TRBJ2-7
abundance: many
v_gene: TRBV7-2
CDR3aa: ASSLGVIAGGSSYEQY

len: 12
j_gene: TRBJ2-7
abundance: .
v_gene: TRBV12-3/TRBV12-4
CDR3aa: ASSRLAHSYEQY

len: 11
j_gene: TRBJ2-5
abundance: .
v_gene: TRBV7-2
CDR3aa: ASSQRTTSKQY

len: 15
j_gene: TRBJ2-5
abundance: few
v_gene: TRBV27
CDR3aa: ASSPLETGWNGETQY

len: 14
j_gene: TRBJ1-1
abundance: .
v_gene: TRBV14
CDR3aa: ASSQDRGTANTEAF

len: 13
j_gene: TRBJ2-1
abundance: .
v_gene: TRBV9
CDR3aa: ASSVGAGANNEQF

len: 14
j_gene: TRBJ2-5
abundance: .
v_gene: TRBV27
CDR3aa: ASSLSQAGGMETQY

len: 10
j_gene: TRBJ2-7
abundance: few
v_gene: TRBV29-1
CDR3aa: SVGHGAYEQY